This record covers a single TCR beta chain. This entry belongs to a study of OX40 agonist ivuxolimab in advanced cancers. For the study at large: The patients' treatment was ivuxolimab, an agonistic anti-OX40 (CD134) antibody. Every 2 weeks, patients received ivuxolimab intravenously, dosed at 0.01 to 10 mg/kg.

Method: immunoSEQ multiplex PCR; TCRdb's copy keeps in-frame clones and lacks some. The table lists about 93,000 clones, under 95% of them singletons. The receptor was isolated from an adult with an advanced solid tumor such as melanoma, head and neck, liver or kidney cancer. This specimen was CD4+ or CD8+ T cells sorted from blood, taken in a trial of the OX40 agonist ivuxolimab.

The CDR3 nucleotides read TGCGCCAGCAGCGCAAGTCTAGGAACCGAGACCCAGTACTTC. It is translated as CASSASLGTETQYF. The chain links TRBV10-1 to TRBJ2-5, with D uncertain. From germline, CDR1 is WNHNN and CDR2 SYGVQD (reference sequence). V lost 6 bases to trimming and J lost 5 bases, with 16 bases between them. The CDR3 contains 14 residues.